This TCR beta chain came from a study of Tregs in tolerant kidney transplant recipients. Trimming pared 2 bases from V and 12 bases from J, leaving 13 bases between. CDR3 length equals 11 residues. Germline CDR1 reads GTSNPN; CDR2 reads SVGIG (reference sequence). Comments on this clone: What it binds is not known.

Findings and caveats of the study: For some patients, primers changed over time, blocking nucleotide-level comparison.

Assay: immunoSEQ multiplex PCR; the TCRdb copy retains only in-frame clones and omits some. Among 50,000 to 75,000 clones listed, roughly 98% were seen once. The sample was Tregs from blood, taken before the transplant. The receptor was isolated from a human donor who received a combined kidney and bone marrow transplant. The chain employs TRBV30 and TRBJ1-1, with D uncertain. DNA for the CDR3: TGTGCCTGGAGTACTCTTAGTAGATCTTTCTTT. This gives the protein CAWSTLSRSFF. The full variable domain, its missing parts supplied by reference TRBV30 and TRBJ1-1, is SQTIHQWPATLVQPVGSPLSLECTVEGTSNPNLYWYRQAAGRGLQLLFYSVGIGQISSEVPQNLSASRPQDRQFILSSKKLLLSDSGFYLCAWSTLSRSFFGQGTRLTVV.